This T cell receptor (beta chain) appears in the sequencing data of a study of blood T cell repertoires in COVID-19. Study context: The study drew acute and convalescent COVID-19 samples from the United States, Italy and Spain. PBMCs, B-cell-depleted T cells, or T cells provided the cDNA or gDNA that made up the material.

In germline, CDR1 is SGHRS, CDR2 YFSETQ. This CDR3 region has 15 residues. With V trimmed by 0 bases and J by 2 bases, 1 base remained unmatched. As processed by the authors: The assay estimated nucleated cells by amplifying reference gene primers. Sequenced by immunoSEQ multiplex PCR; TCRdb stores in-frame clones only, minus some. V and J calls and clone size are those listed in that table; D and trimming were worked out from the DNA. Of 180,000 or so clones in the sample, roughly 81% were seen once. Followed longitudinally, the Seattle patients had been enrolled during active infection. The TCR comes from a woman aged 80 or over with COVID-19, enrolled during active disease. The rearrangement uses TRBV5-1 and TRBJ2-3; 9 positions agree with TRBD2. Material: peripheral blood. For the CDR3, the DNA is TGCGCCAGCAGCTTGGGGACTAGCGTCACAGATACGCAGTATTTT. This sequence encodes CASSLGTSVTDTQYF.